Listed here are 24 T cell receptor beta chains from one sample, sequenced in a study of shared clonotypes between healthy human individuals. Sequencing used immunoSEQ multiplex PCR; TCRdb keeps in-frame clones, though not all of them. The table records about 520,000 clones, approximately 81% of them present only once. Material: PBMCs. Receptors originate from a woman aged 40 to 49 in good health. Some clones in this sample may be carry-over from other donors' samples.

The CDR3 coding sequence is TGTGCCACCAACAGCGCACGTAACACTGAAGCTTTCTTT. Encoded protein: CATNSARNTEAFF. The J gene is TRBJ1-1, the V gene TRBV18; D call uncertain. V was trimmed by 10 bases and J by 2 bases, leaving 14 bases between them. Germline V gene sequence: CDR1 KGHSH, CDR2 LQKENI. The CDR3 length is 13 residues.

The rearrangement uses TRBV30 and TRBJ1-2, with D perhaps TRBD1 (5 bases). The CDR3 has 13 residues. V lost 0 bases to trimming and J lost 3 bases, with 8 bases between them. Germline CDR1 reads GTSNPN; CDR2 reads SVGIG (reference sequence). CDR3: CAWSVSGDYGYTF. CDR3 DNA sequence: TGTGCCTGGAGTGTGTCGGGGGACTATGGCTACACCTTC.

V gene TRBV6-5 combines with J gene TRBJ1-1, with D hard to call. The V end was cut by 5 bases, the J end by 6 bases, with 16 bases between. This CDR3 is built from 14 residues. Germline assignment: CDR1 MNHEY and CDR2 SVGAGI. CDR3 region: CASSPGMSSAEAFF. The CDR3 nucleotides are TGTGCCAGCAGTCCGGGTATGAGTAGCGCTGAAGCTTTCTTT.

This chain uses TRBV10-3 with TRBJ2-7, with 7 bases matching TRBD1. J lost 3 bases, V lost 2 bases, and 4 bases had no gene match. This CDR3 region has 14 residues. Germline V gene data show CDR1 as ENHRY and CDR2 as SYGVKD. In DNA form, the CDR3 reads TGTGCCATCAGTGAGAACCGGGACAGCTACGAGCAGTACTTC. Translated: CAISENRDSYEQYF.

This clone was seen just once. It may be a read error: a sequence one base away is much more abundant. The same CDR3 can be traced to other DNA sequences in this sample. The chain recombines TRBV4-3 with TRBJ2-1; 11 bases are shared with TRBD2. V shed 0 bases, J shed 10 bases, and the junction held 5 bases outside the gene matches. Germline lookup yields CDR1 LGHNA and CDR2 YSLEER. The CDR3 is 15 residues long. CDR3 protein: CASSQELAGVGEQFF. The CDR3 nucleotides are TGCGCCAGCAGCCAAGAACTAGCGGGGGTCGGGGAGCAGTTCTTC.

In its sample, this clone was seen once. The rearrangement links TRBV4-2 to TRBJ2-6; D may be TRBD1 (7 bases). The CDR3 extends over 18 amino acids. Germline V lookup: CDR1 LGHNA, CDR2 YNFKEQ. V was trimmed by 5 bases and J by 0 bases, leaving 17 bases between them. Here the CDR3 DNA reads TGTGCCAGCAGCTCAGGGGGGACGGCGAGCTCTGGGGCCAACGTCCTGACTTTC. It is translated as CASSSGGTASSGANVLTF.

The rearrangement joins TRBV10-3 to TRBJ2-3; D is perhaps TRBD1 (6 bases). The germline CDR1 and CDR2 sequences are ENHRY and SYGVKD. The CDR3 is 15 amino acids. Trimming removed 5 bases at V and 0 bases at J, with 12 bases between. The CDR3 sequence is CAISPGTKSTDTQYF. DNA for the CDR3: TGTGCCATCAGTCCCGGGACAAAAAGCACAGATACGCAGTATTTT.

On this clone itself: This sequence is one base from a far larger clone and is likely a read error. The chain's CDR3 is CASSLADTVELFF. The CDR3 DNA follows: TGCGCCAGCAGCTTGGCAGATACCGTGGAGCTGTTTTTT. The chain combines TRBV5-1 with TRBJ2-2, with no clear D. Germline V gene data show CDR1 as SGHRS and CDR2 as YFSETQ. The CDR3 has 13 residues.

The chain links TRBV29-1 to TRBJ2-2, with D unresolved. This CDR3 region has 14 residues. With 2 bases removed from V and 4 bases from J, the gap between germline ends came to 11 bases. The V gene's germline CDR1 is SQVTM and CDR2 ANQGSEA. CDR3 sequence (DNA): TGCAGCGTTGAAAGGGAAAGTGGCACCGGGGAGCTGTTTTTT. This encodes CSVERESGTGELFF.

Worth noting for this clone: This sequence is one base from a far larger clone and is likely a read error. Distinct nucleotide sequences in the sample also encode this CDR3. This chain uses TRBV10-3 with TRBJ2-5; 9 positions match TRBD2. Germline CDR1 ENHRY, CDR2 SYGVKD. This CDR3 has 15 residues. CDR3 DNA: TGTGCCATTAGTGTGGGCGGGAGGGTCCAAGAGACCCAGTACTTC. It yields the protein CAISVGGRVQETQYF.

The gene calls are TRBV19 and TRBJ2-1; D is ambiguous. The CDR3 runs 14 residues. V was trimmed by 0 bases and J by 12 bases, leaving 15 bases between them. Germline V gene sequence: CDR1 LNHDA, CDR2 SQIVND (reference sequence). In nucleotides, the CDR3 is TGTGCCAGTAGTATAGATGGTACGACCGGTCTGCAGTTCTTC. Translation: CASSIDGTTGLQFF. The full variable domain, rest sourced from reference TRBV19 and TRBJ2-1, is DGGITQSPKYLFRKEGQNVTLSCEQNLNHDAMYWYRQDPGQGLRLIYYSQIVNDFQKGDIAEGYSVSREKKESFPLTVTSAQKNPTAFYLCASSIDGTTGLQFFGPGTRLTVL.

The J gene is TRBJ2-3, the V gene TRBV29-1, with D unclear. Germline CDR1 and CDR2: SQVTM and ANQGSEA. The CDR3 extends over 14 amino acids. With 7 bases removed from V and 0 bases from J, the gap between germline ends came to 14 bases. The DNA of the CDR3 is TGCAGCGACCTCGGGTTAGGGAGCACAGATACGCAGTATTTT. It codes for CSDLGLGSTDTQYF.

Turning to this clone: A read error is the likely source, as a far larger clone sits one nucleotide away. Other DNA sequences within the sample encode an identical CDR3. The CDR3 coding sequence is TGTGCCAGCAGAACCTTTTTCTGGGACAGCTATGGCTACACCTTC. Translating it yields CASRTFFWDSYGYTF. This chain links TRBV6-1 with TRBJ1-2; TRBD1 agrees at 7 bases. The CDR3 is 15 residues long. Germline assignment: CDR1 MNHNS and CDR2 SASEGT. V was clipped by 6 bases and J by 4 bases; unmatched bases: 11.

V gene TRBV27 combines with J gene TRBJ2-7; D might be TRBD1 (5 bases). The CDR3 is made up of 14 amino acids. The germline V gene has CDR1 MNHEY and CDR2 SMNVEV (reference sequence). Trimming left V 5 bases short and J 6 bases short, with 17 bases between. CDR3 amino acids: CASSDKGSPSEQYF. For the CDR3, the DNA is TGTGCCAGCAGTGACAAGGGGTCCCCCTCCGAGCAGTACTTC.

The chain employs TRBV18 and TRBJ2-3; 9 bases agree with TRBD2. The germline V gene encodes CDR1 KGHSH and CDR2 LQKENI. V was pared by 3 bases and J by 4 bases, with 11 bases of the junction left unmatched. The CDR3 consists of 17 residues. This chain's CDR3 is CASSPLMSSGSSDTQYF. The CDR3 DNA is TGTGCCAGCTCACCCCTTATGAGTAGCGGGAGTTCAGATACGCAGTATTTT.

This clone appeared a few times. The likely explanation is a read error, given a far larger clone one base away. Other DNA sequences from this sample encode an identical CDR3 as well. This chain uses TRBV28 with TRBJ1-1; tentatively, D is TRBD1 (6 bases). CDR1 is MDHEN and CDR2 is SYDVKM in the germline V gene. This CDR3 is 14 amino acids long. The DNA of the CDR3 is TGTGCCAGCAGCCGCGGGACACGCCACACTGAGGCTTTCTTT. Its translation is CASSRGTRHTEAFF.

This clone appeared once. The gene calls are TRBV28 and TRBJ2-1, with 10 bases lining up with TRBD2. Unmatched junction bases numbered 10, after V lost 5 bases and J lost 9 bases. This CDR3 is built from 15 residues. Germline assignment: CDR1 MDHEN and CDR2 SYDVKM. CDR3 region: CASSGEWERGGEQFF. CDR3 DNA: TGTGCCAGCAGTGGCGAGTGGGAGCGGGGGGGTGAGCAGTTCTTC.

Comments on this clone: It is likely a read error: a sequence one base away is far more abundant. Distinct nucleotide sequences in the sample also encode this CDR3. The chain has TRBV28 and TRBJ2-7; the match to TRBD2 covers 8 bases. This CDR3 has 18 amino acids. Trimming took 2 bases from V and 3 from J; bases not matched to a gene: 15. CDR1 is MDHEN, CDR2 SYDVKM, per germline. CDR3 amino acids: CASSLRGLGRGWGYEQYF. CDR3 sequence (DNA): TGTGCCAGCAGTTTACGGGGACTAGGGAGAGGATGGGGCTACGAGCAGTACTTC.

V and J are TRBV18 and TRBJ1-1; perhaps TRBD1 as D (5 bases). Germline V gene lookup returns CDR1 KGHSH and CDR2 LQKENI. The ends were cut back, 3 bases at V and 0 bases at J, with 11 bases in the middle. This CDR3 contains 15 residues. The CDR3 region has the DNA TGTGCCAGCTCACCCCTTATAGGGGTGAACACTGAAGCTTTCTTT. Protein: CASSPLIGVNTEAFF.

This clone was detected a few times. This chain uses TRBV6-6 with TRBJ1-1; 10 nucleotides match TRBD1. Germline assignment: CDR1 MNHNY and CDR2 SVGAGI (reference sequence). The CDR3 totals 15 residues. The V and J ends lost 6 bases and 6 bases, in that order; junction bases with no gene match: 10. This chain's CDR3 is CASRPIGQGGPEAFF. CDR3 DNA: TGTGCCAGCAGACCAATCGGACAGGGGGGTCCTGAAGCTTTCTTT.

The chain employs TRBV14 and TRBJ1-3; perhaps TRBD1 as D (5 bases). The CDR3 length is 18 residues. The germline CDR1 and CDR2 sequences are SGHDN and FVKESK. The ends were cut back, 0 bases at V and 0 bases at J, with 15 bases in the middle. CDR3 bases: TGTGCCAGCAGCCAAGAGGGATGGGACGCAATCTCTGGAAACACCATATATTTT. It yields the protein CASSQEGWDAISGNTIYF.

Regarding this clone: This probably arose from a read error, given a far larger clone one base away. The J gene is TRBJ2-5, the V gene TRBV5-4, with D possibly being TRBD1 or TRBD2 (5 bases each). The germline CDR1 and CDR2 sequences are SGHNT and YYREEE (reference sequence). The CDR3 consists of 13 residues. CDR3 DNA sequence: TGTGCCAGCAGCGGGGGAATAGTCGAGACCAAGTACTTC. This sequence encodes CASSGGIVETKYF.

The rearrangement links TRBV7-9 to TRBJ2-7; no reliable D call. Trimming pared 5 bases from V and 7 bases from J, leaving 15 bases between. CDR3 size: 13 residues. CDR1 and CDR2 from the germline V gene are SEHNR and FQNEAQ (reference sequence). Here the CDR3 DNA reads TGTGCCAGCAGCCCGGCACTCGAGATGGAGCAGTACTTC. Its translation is CASSPALEMEQYF.

The rearrangement links TRBV18 to TRBJ2-1; 7 positions match TRBD2. The CDR3 runs to 15 residues. Germline V lookup: CDR1 KGHSH, CDR2 LQKENI. V shed 0 bases and J 4 bases; nucleotides not matched to a gene: 3. The CDR3 spells CASSPPQRGYNEQFF. The DNA for the CDR3 is TGTGCCAGCTCACCACCCCAGCGGGGTTACAATGAGCAGTTCTTC.